This entry lists 20 T cell receptor beta chains sequenced from one sample in a study of CD8+ T cells in alopecia areata. Treatment reported: oral pan-JAK inhibitor, 5-10 mg twice daily. RNA was extracted and reverse transcribed into cDNA as the sequencing template. Profiling relied on immunoSEQ multiplex PCR, and the TCRdb table lists in-frame clones only, not all of them. The profile covers approximately 160,000 clones, with about 60% appearing a single time and approximately 14% taken by the ten largest. This specimen was CD4+ T cells sorted from blood, taken at week 24, from a patient treated with tofacitinib. The receptors originated from a human donor with alopecia areata.

The chain has TRBV27 and TRBJ2-1, with D maybe TRBD2 (5 bases). Trimming stripped 5 bases from V and 7 bases from J, with 12 bases between. This CDR3 is built from 13 residues. Germline V gene lookup returns CDR1 MNHEY and CDR2 SMNVEV (reference sequence). CDR3: CASSGGWRNEQFF. Written as DNA, the CDR3 is TGTGCCAGCAGTGGCGGTTGGAGGAATGAGCAGTTCTTC.

The V call is TRBV4-1, the J call TRBJ1-4; D not certain. The V end was cut by 1 base, the J end by 10 bases, with 4 bases between. The germline CDR1 and CDR2 sequences are MGHRA and YSYEKL. This CDR3 has 11 amino acids. CDR3 bases: TGCGCCAGCAGCCAAGGAGCAAAACTGTTTTTT. This encodes CASSQGAKLFF.

In its sample, this clone was seen a few times. V usage is TRBV4-1 and J usage is TRBJ2-2; D possibly corresponds to TRBD2 (6 bases). The ends were cut back, 2 bases at V and 2 bases at J, with 9 bases in the middle. This CDR3 is built from 15 residues. Germline loops: CDR1 MGHRA, CDR2 YSYEKL. Written as DNA, the CDR3 is TGCGCCAGCAGCCAATCCGGGAGAAACACCGGGGAGCTGTTTTTT. Encoded protein: CASSQSGRNTGELFF.

The table lists this clone with a few counts. This sequence joins TRBV10-3 and TRBJ1-1; weak D call: TRBD1 (5 bases). Germline loops: CDR1 ENHRY, CDR2 SYGVKD. The V end was cut by 10 bases, the J end by 3 bases, with 12 bases between. CDR3 length: 12 residues. In DNA, the CDR3 is TGTGCCACAGGGAGTTTTGACACTGAAGCTTTCTTT. Translating it yields CATGSFDTEAFF.

As to this clone: The same CDR3 arises from other DNA sequences in this sample as well. The chain recombines TRBV29-1 with TRBJ2-4, with a possible D match to TRBD1 (6 bases). Trimming removed 5 bases at V and 6 bases at J, with 8 bases between. Germline-derived CDR1 and CDR2 are SQVTM and ANQGSEA. The CDR3 totals 11 residues. In nucleotides, the CDR3 is TGCAGCGTTAAACAGGGAAACATTCAGTACTTC. It is translated as CSVKQGNIQYF.

The CDR3: CSVEGGETQYF. DNA of the CDR3: TGCAGCGTTGAGGGGGGAGAGACCCAGTACTTC. The chain combines TRBV29-1 with TRBJ2-5; tentatively, D is TRBD2 (6 bases). Looked up from germline, CDR1 is SQVTM and CDR2 is ANQGSEA. The CDR3 is made up of 11 amino acids. The V and J ends lost 3 bases and 4 bases respectively, with 6 bases between them. Drawing the rest from reference TRBV29-1 and TRBJ2-5, the complete variable domain is SAVISQKPSRDICQRGTSLTIQCQVDSQVTMMFWYRQQPGQSLTLIATANQGSEATYESGFVIDKFPISRPNLTFSTLTVSNMSPEDSSIYLCSVEGGETQYFGPGTRLLVL.

J is TRBJ1-2 and V is TRBV29-1; D remains unclear. CDR3 length equals 13 residues. Germline V gives CDR1 SQVTM, CDR2 ANQGSEA. V was trimmed by 2 bases and J by 4 bases, leaving 11 bases between them. In DNA, the CDR3 is TGCAGCGTTGAAAGGGTCGAGGGCTATGGCTACACCTTC. Amino acids: CSVERVEGYGYTF.

The rearrangement uses TRBV5-1 and TRBJ2-2; TRBD1 is a possible D gene (6 bases). V lost 5 bases, J lost 6 bases, and 20 bases lay in between. Germline assignment: CDR1 SGHRS and CDR2 YFSETQ. The CDR3 contains 16 residues. Here the CDR3 reads CASSTTGIVVAGELFF. DNA for the CDR3: TGCGCCAGCAGTACTACAGGGATTGTGGTCGCCGGGGAGCTGTTTTTT. The full variable domain, completed using reference TRBV5-1 and TRBJ2-2, is KAGVTQTPRYLIKTRGQQVTLSCSPISGHRSVSWYQQTPGQGLQFLFEYFSETQRNKGNFPGRFSGRQFSNSRSEMNVSTLELGDSALYLCASSTTGIVVAGELFFGEGSRLTVL.

The V call is TRBV18, the J call TRBJ1-1, with D unclear. This CDR3 spans 13 amino acids. The V gene's germline CDR1 is KGHSH and CDR2 LQKENI. Trimming pared 2 bases from V and 4 bases from J, leaving 8 bases between. CDR3 DNA sequence: TGTGCCAGCTCACCAAGGGAGGTCACTGAAGCTTTCTTT. Translated, it gives CASSPREVTEAFF.

In this sample, this clone turned up a few times. V and J are TRBV27 and TRBJ2-1; tentatively, D is TRBD1 or TRBD2 (6 bases each). V shed 5 bases and J shed 13 bases, with 15 bases lying between them. This CDR3 comprises 12 residues. Germline V gene lookup returns CDR1 MNHEY and CDR2 SMNVEV (reference sequence). DNA for the CDR3: TGTGCCAGCAGTCCGGGGGCGGGGATACAGTTCTTC. The encoded protein is CASSPGAGIQFF.

V gene TRBV5-6 combines with J gene TRBJ1-2; D possibly corresponds to TRBD1 (6 bases). Per germline, CDR1 SGHDT and CDR2 YYEEEE. The CDR3 covers 13 residues. Trimming pared 4 bases from V and 4 bases from J, leaving 11 bases between. The CDR3 reads CASSLGQIYGYTF. The CDR3 DNA reads as TGTGCCAGCAGCCTTGGACAGATCTATGGCTACACCTTC.

This sequence joins TRBV11-2 and TRBJ2-7; 7 positions match TRBD1. The V gene's germline CDR1 is SGHAT and CDR2 FQNNGV. The CDR3 runs to 14 residues. V lost 1 base and J lost 5; bases outside the gene matches: 5. The CDR3 loop reads CASSLVTGRHEQYF. CDR3 coding DNA: TGTGCCAGCAGCTTAGTGACAGGGCGTCACGAGCAGTACTTC. Drawing the rest from reference TRBV11-2 and TRBJ2-7, the complete variable domain is EAGVAQSPRYKIIEKRQSVAFWCNPISGHATLYWYQQILGQGPKLLIQFQNNGVVDDSQLPKDRFSAERLKGVDSTLKIQPAKLEDSAVYLCASSLVTGRHEQYFGPGTRLTVT.

This chain joins TRBV29-1 and TRBJ1-1; 7 positions agree with TRBD1. V was clipped by 7 bases and J by 1 base; unmatched bases: 12. There are 15 residues in the CDR3. Germline V gene data show CDR1 as SQVTM and CDR2 as ANQGSEA. The chain's CDR3 is CSARHPQGPNTEAFF. CDR3 DNA sequence: TGCAGCGCTCGACACCCACAGGGGCCGAACACTGAAGCTTTCTTT. Combining the CDR3 with reference TRBV29-1 and TRBJ1-1 gives the whole variable domain SAVISQKPSRDICQRGTSLTIQCQVDSQVTMMFWYRQQPGQSLTLIATANQGSEATYESGFVIDKFPISRPNLTFSTLTVSNMSPEDSSIYLCSARHPQGPNTEAFFGQGTRLTVV.

This clone was observed a single time. The gene calls are TRBV23-1 and TRBJ2-3; tentative D call: TRBD2 (6 bases). TRBV23-1 is classed as an ORF, of uncertain function. Trimming left V 2 bases short and J 1 base short, with 19 bases between. CDR3 length equals 18 residues. The CDR3 DNA reads as TGCGCCAGCAGTCAACGGATCCTGCGGGGAGGATGCACAGATACGCAGTATTTT. This sequence encodes CASSQRILRGGCTDTQYF.

This clone was seen only a few times. V usage is TRBV27 and J usage is TRBJ2-5, with 10 bases identical to TRBD1. Losses at the gene ends were 6 bases for V and 4 bases for J; bases not matched to a gene: 8. Germline loops: CDR1 MNHEY, CDR2 SMNVEV (reference sequence). This CDR3 is built from 15 residues. Written as DNA, the CDR3 is TGTGCCAGCAGACACCGGACAGGGGGGAGAGAGACCCAGTACTTC. Amino acids: CASRHRTGGRETQYF.

This chain links TRBV4-1 with TRBJ2-6, with 8 bases matching TRBD1. Trimming removed 2 bases from V and 0 bases from J; junction bases left unmatched: 6. Germline values: CDR1 MGHRA, CDR2 YSYEKL. The CDR3 length is 18 residues. DNA for the CDR3: TGCGCCAGCAGCCAATGGGACAGGTCCCCCTCTGGGGCCAACGTCCTGACTTTC. Translating it yields CASSQWDRSPSGANVLTF.

The chain couples TRBV27 to TRBJ2-1; TRBD2 agrees at 7 bases. From germline, CDR1 is MNHEY and CDR2 SMNVEV (reference sequence). The CDR3 runs to 15 residues. J was trimmed by 5 bases and V by 8 bases; bases with no gene match: 12. In nucleotides, the CDR3 is TGTGCCAGCGGACCTTTGGGGCTAGCGGACAATGAGCAGTTCTTC. It is translated as CASGPLGLADNEQFF.

This clone was observed a handful of times. The identical CDR3 is also encoded by other nucleotide sequences in the sample. This chain connects TRBV7-2 to TRBJ2-5; D not resolved. From germline, CDR1 is SGHTA and CDR2 FQGNSA. Trimming cost V 1 base and J 5 bases, with 2 bases left between them. The CDR3 has 11 residues. CDR3 in amino acids: CASSLVETQYF. The DNA for the CDR3 is TGTGCCAGCAGCTTAGTTGAGACCCAGTACTTC.

This rearrangement joins TRBV2 to TRBJ2-7; D is unresolved. Trimming took 3 bases from V and 5 from J, leaving 8 bases between them. CDR1 and CDR2 (germline): SNHLY, FYNNEI. The CDR3 length is 12 residues. The CDR3 nucleotides read TGTGCCAGCAGTGAGAGTGGGGACGAGCAGTACTTC. Protein product: CASSESGDEQYF. The full variable domain, in which reference TRBV2 and TRBJ2-7 provide the parts outside the CDR3, is EPEVTQTPSHQVTQMGQEVILRCVPISNHLYFYWYRQILGQKVEFLVSFYNNEISEKSEIFDDQFSVERPDGSNFTLKIRSTKLEDSAMYFCASSESGDEQYFGPGTRLTVT.

The V call is TRBV2, the J call TRBJ2-3, with TRBD2 identical over 9 bases. Germline loops: CDR1 SNHLY, CDR2 FYNNEI. After removal of 1 base from V and 6 bases from J, the junction contained 2 bases not matched to a gene. This CDR3 comprises 14 residues. This CDR3 reads CASSEGRGGDTQYF. Here the CDR3 DNA reads TGTGCCAGCAGTGAAGGGCGGGGGGGTGATACGCAGTATTTT.